What follows are 27 T cell receptor beta chains derived from one specimen sequenced in a study of blood T cell repertoires in COVID-19. Here immunoSEQ multiplex PCR was the method, and the copy in TCRdb shows in-frame clones only, minus some. The data contain around 270,000 clones, about 89% of them singletons. Source material: peripheral blood. These receptors were collected from a man in his forties with acute or convalescent COVID-19.

The chain combines TRBV2 with TRBJ1-6; unclear D gene. Between the trimmed V and J ends, which lost 7 bases and 5 bases, there was a span of 12 bases. The V gene's germline CDR1 is SNHLY and CDR2 FYNNEI. The CDR3 consists of 14 residues. The CDR3 loop reads CASKFGRNNSPLHF. For the CDR3, the DNA is TGTGCCAGCAAATTTGGCAGAAATAATTCACCCCTCCACTTT.

As to this clone: In the same sample, other DNA sequences code for this CDR3. The CDR3 nucleotides are TGTGCCACCAGCAGAGATTCTCGGGGAAGGGAGACCCAGTACTTC. Translation gives CATSRDSRGRETQYF. The chain employs TRBV15 and TRBJ2-5; a weak D match, TRBD2 (5 bases). Germline values: CDR1 LNHNV, CDR2 YYDKDF (reference sequence). The CDR3 spans 15 residues. Trimming removed 0 bases at V and 5 bases at J, with 13 bases between.

The CDR3 reads CASSRQGYGVNQPQHF. The DNA for the CDR3 is TGTGCCAGCAGCAGACAGGGGTATGGGGTCAATCAGCCCCAGCATTTT. The chain uses TRBV2 and TRBJ1-5; 8 bases map to TRBD1. The CDR3 is 16 amino acids. V lost 6 bases and J lost 3; bases outside the gene matches: 10. CDR1 and CDR2 (germline): SNHLY, FYNNEI.

This chain joins TRBV29-1 and TRBJ2-7, with 10 bases aligning to TRBD1. Germline V gene sequence: CDR1 SQVTM, CDR2 ANQGSEA. This CDR3 is built from 14 residues. The trim removed 6 bases at V and 5 bases at J, leaving 10 bases unmatched. In DNA form, the CDR3 reads TGCAGCGTCTCGCAGTCCGGGACAGGGGACGAGCAGTACTTC. It yields the protein CSVSQSGTGDEQYF.

V usage is TRBV29-1 and J usage is TRBJ2-7; possible D gene TRBD1, 6 bases. V was pared by 6 bases and J by 0 bases, with 12 bases between. This CDR3 contains 13 residues. Germline V gene data show CDR1 as SQVTM and CDR2 as ANQGSEA. The CDR3 DNA reads TGCAGCGTCCGTCAGGGGACCTCCTACGAGCAGTACTTC. Encoded protein: CSVRQGTSYEQYF.

The V call is TRBV5-8, the J call TRBJ2-3; D possibly corresponds to TRBD2 (6 bases). The CDR3 is made up of 14 amino acids. The germline V gene encodes CDR1 SGHTS and CDR2 YDEGEE. The V end lost 5 bases, the J end lost 5 bases, and 15 bases lay between the germline ends. The DNA for the CDR3 is TGTGCCAGCAGTCGTTCGGGGGTCGGAGATACGCAGTATTTT. Protein product: CASSRSGVGDTQYF. The full variable domain, with the rest looked up from reference TRBV5-8 and TRBJ2-3, is EAGVTQSPTHLIKTRGQQATLRCSPISGHTSVYWYQQALGLGLQFLLWYDEGEERNRGNFPPRFSGRQFPNYSSELNVNALELEDSALYLCASSRSGVGDTQYFGPGTRLTVL.

The chain links TRBV5-6 to TRBJ1-1; D call uncertain. Trimming took 4 bases from V and 5 from J, leaving 9 bases between them. CDR3 size: 12 residues. Germline lookup yields CDR1 SGHDT and CDR2 YYEEEE. Here the CDR3 reads CASSHRVTEAFF. CDR3 nucleotide sequence: TGTGCCAGCAGCCATCGCGTTACTGAAGCTTTCTTT.

In this sample, this clone turned up a few times. V and J are TRBV11-3 and TRBJ2-7; no reliable D call. Germline lookup yields CDR1 SGHNT and CDR2 YENEEA. The CDR3 consists of 12 residues. Between the trimmed V and J ends, which lost 1 base and 4 bases, there was a span of 5 bases. CDR3 sequence reads: CASSLADYEQYF. The CDR3 coding sequence is TGTGCCAGCAGCTTAGCAGATTACGAGCAGTACTTC.

The V gene is TRBV2, the J gene TRBJ2-3, with 9 positions matching TRBD2. The CDR3 has 11 amino acids. V was clipped by 8 bases and J by 10 bases; unmatched bases: 4. Germline CDR1 and CDR2: SNHLY and FYNNEI. CDR3 loop: CASGGLASQYF. The CDR3 coding sequence is TGTGCCAGCGGTGGACTAGCGTCGCAGTATTTT.

The genes are TRBV3-1 (or the pseudogene TRBV3-2) and TRBJ2-6; 10 bases agree with TRBD1. Germline V gene sequence: CDR1 LGHDT, CDR2 YNNKEL (reference sequence). V was clipped by 3 bases and J by 0 bases; unmatched bases: 5. The CDR3 sequence is 18 residues long. CDR3 sequence (DNA): TGTGCCAGCAGCCAGCGGACAGGGGGAAGCTCTGGGGCCAACGTCCTGACTTTC. Translating it yields CASSQRTGGSSGANVLTF.

V usage is TRBV3-1 (or the pseudogene TRBV3-2) and J usage is TRBJ2-3, with 7 bases aligning to TRBD2. V lost 1 base, J lost 4 bases, and 5 bases stayed unmatched. CDR1 and CDR2 (germline): LGHDT, YNNKEL (reference sequence). The CDR3 runs to 15 residues. Here the CDR3 reads CASSQVGGIADTQYF. The CDR3, as DNA: TGTGCCAGCAGCCAAGTCGGGGGGATCGCAGATACGCAGTATTTT.

This rearrangement joins TRBV11-2 to TRBJ1-3, with a possible D match to TRBD1 (6 bases). The CDR3 spans 14 residues. Deletions cut 3 bases from V and 4 bases from J, with 10 bases between. Germline assignment: CDR1 SGHAT and CDR2 FQNNGV. CDR3 nucleotide sequence: TGTGCCAGCAGCTTTGCAGGGGCCGGAAACACCATATATTTT. Translation gives CASSFAGAGNTIYF. The full variable domain, rest sourced from reference TRBV11-2 and TRBJ1-3, is EAGVAQSPRYKIIEKRQSVAFWCNPISGHATLYWYQQILGQGPKLLIQFQNNGVVDDSQLPKDRFSAERLKGVDSTLKIQPAKLEDSAVYLCASSFAGAGNTIYFGEGSWLTVV.

The chain recombines TRBV11-2 with TRBJ1-1; D unclear. Trimming cost V 8 bases and J 5 bases, with 15 bases left between them. CDR1 and CDR2 from the germline V gene are SGHAT and FQNNGV. The CDR3 has 13 residues. The CDR3 spells CASQGLAGTEAFF. The DNA for the CDR3 is TGTGCCAGCCAAGGGCTTGCGGGGACTGAAGCTTTCTTT.

The V and J genes are TRBV12-3 or TRBV12-4 and TRBJ1-2, with 9 bases aligning to TRBD1. Trimming cost V 5 bases and J 8 bases; bases outside gene matches: 6. There are 13 residues in the CDR3. CDR3 sequence: CASSAGQGVGYTF. The CDR3 bases are TGTGCCAGCAGTGCGGGACAGGGAGTGGGCTACACCTTC.

This chain uses TRBV5-1 with TRBJ1-1, with D unresolved. Germline CDR1 SGHRS, CDR2 YFSETQ. The CDR3 is 15 amino acids. V shed 0 bases and J shed 4 bases, with 13 bases lying between them. This chain's CDR3 is CASSLDGRSSTEAFF. The CDR3, as DNA: TGCGCCAGCAGCTTGGACGGTCGATCGAGCACTGAAGCTTTCTTT. Variable domain in full (rest from reference TRBV5-1 and TRBJ1-1): KAGVTQTPRYLIKTRGQQVTLSCSPISGHRSVSWYQQTPGQGLQFLFEYFSETQRNKGNFPGRFSGRQFSNSRSEMNVSTLELGDSALYLCASSLDGRSSTEAFFGQGTRLTVV.

J is TRBJ2-2 and V is TRBV11-3; perhaps TRBD1 as D (6 bases). Germline V CDR1 and CDR2: SGHNT, YENEEA. The V gene lost 5 bases and the J gene lost 2 bases, with 9 bases spanning the gap. CDR3 length: 14 residues. The chain's CDR3 is CASSHGTNTGELFF. The DNA for the CDR3 is TGTGCCAGCAGCCACGGGACAAACACCGGGGAGCTGTTTTTT.

The V and J genes are TRBV5-1 and TRBJ2-3; D is ambiguous. V lost 0 bases to trimming and J lost 2 bases, with 7 bases between them. This CDR3 has 14 amino acids. CDR1 SGHRS and CDR2 YFSETQ come from the germline V gene. The CDR3 DNA is TGCGCCAGCAGCTTGGCCTCCTCCACAGATACGCAGTATTTT. Encoded protein: CASSLASSTDTQYF.

This chain connects TRBV10-1 to TRBJ1-1; D may be TRBD1 (6 bases). This CDR3 contains 15 residues. Germline CDR1 reads WNHNN; CDR2 reads SYGVQD (reference sequence). Trimming took 3 bases from V and 0 from J, leaving 11 bases between them. Here the CDR3 DNA reads TGCGCCAGCAGTGAAACAGGGTTGGTGAACACTGAAGCTTTCTTT. Protein product: CASSETGLVNTEAFF.

V is TRBV5-5 and J is TRBJ2-4, with 7 bases matching TRBD1. CDR3 length: 15 amino acids. CDR1 and CDR2 from the germline V gene are SGHKS and YYEKEE (reference sequence). V shed 4 bases, J shed 0 bases, and the junction held 4 bases outside the gene matches. CDR3 sequence reads: CASSDREQAKNIQYF. The CDR3 nucleotides are TGTGCCAGCAGCGACAGGGAGCAAGCCAAAAACATTCAGTACTTC.

This chain links TRBV29-1 with TRBJ2-3, with D maybe TRBD2 (6 bases). Trimming removed 0 bases at V and 0 bases at J, with 10 bases between. The CDR3 loop spans 15 amino acids. Germline CDR1 and CDR2: SQVTM and ANQGSEA. The CDR3 bases are TGCAGCGTTGAAGATAGGAGGGAGAGCACAGATACGCAGTATTTT. It yields the protein CSVEDRRESTDTQYF.

V usage is TRBV6-5 and J usage is TRBJ1-1, with TRBD1 as a possible D gene (5 bases). Deletions cut 6 bases from V and 7 bases from J, with 9 bases between. Per germline, CDR1 MNHEY and CDR2 SVGAGI. This CDR3 has 11 amino acids. The chain's CDR3 is CASSGGSEAFF. The CDR3 DNA follows: TGTGCCAGCAGCGGGGGGAGTGAAGCTTTCTTT.

The chain joins TRBV5-4 to TRBJ2-7, with TRBD1 matching over 7 bases. J lost 2 bases, V lost 3 bases, and 2 bases had no gene match. The length of the CDR3 is 13 residues. Per germline, CDR1 SGHNT and CDR2 YYREEE (reference sequence). The CDR3 region is CASSWGTAYEQYF. As DNA, the CDR3 is TGTGCCAGCAGCTGGGGGACAGCCTACGAGCAGTACTTC.

The chain employs TRBV5-4 and TRBJ2-1; the D gene is possibly TRBD1 (6 bases). CDR3 length: 13 amino acids. V lost 1 base, J lost 7 bases, and 9 bases lay in between. The germline gives CDR1 SGHNT, CDR2 YYREEE (reference sequence). CDR3 amino acids: CASSLTGINEQFF. CDR3 in DNA: TGTGCCAGCAGCTTGACAGGGATTAATGAGCAGTTCTTC. The whole variable domain, filled in from reference TRBV5-4 and TRBJ2-1, reads ETGVTQSPTHLIKTRGQQVTLRCSSQSGHNTVSWYQQALGQGPQFIFQYYREEENGRGNFPPRFSGLQFPNYSSELNVNALELDDSALYLCASSLTGINEQFFGPGTRLTVL.

The rearrangement joins TRBV27 to TRBJ2-2; possibly TRBD1 for D (6 bases). V was clipped by 5 bases and J by 6 bases, with 19 bases between them. The CDR3 runs to 16 residues. CDR1 is MNHEY, CDR2 SMNVEV, per germline (reference sequence). CDR3 loop: CASSPEARGGSGELFF. CDR3 coding DNA: TGTGCCAGCAGTCCAGAGGCTCGAGGGGGATCCGGGGAGCTGTTTTTT.

The rearrangement links TRBV7-8 to TRBJ1-4; no clear D. V was cut by 4 bases and J by 3 bases, with 12 bases left in between. This CDR3 has 15 amino acids. Germline values: CDR1 SGHVS, CDR2 FQNEAQ. This CDR3 is CASSYLPSSNEKLFF. The CDR3 DNA reads TGTGCCAGCAGCTACCTCCCGAGTTCTAATGAAAAACTGTTTTTT.

V is TRBV2 and J is TRBJ1-1, with 8 positions matching TRBD1. V lost 5 bases and J lost 0; bases outside the gene matches: 5. Germline V gene sequence: CDR1 SNHLY, CDR2 FYNNEI. The CDR3 is made up of 15 amino acids. This chain's CDR3 is CASSLPRGLNTEAFF. The CDR3 nucleotides read TGTGCCAGCAGTTTACCCAGGGGGCTGAACACTGAAGCTTTCTTT.

J is TRBJ1-1 and V is TRBV2, with D hard to call. Germline V gene sequence: CDR1 SNHLY, CDR2 FYNNEI. This CDR3 spans 15 amino acids. The V end lost 5 bases, the J end lost 1 base, and 14 bases lay between the germline ends. The CDR3 coding sequence is TGTGCCAGCAGTAAAAGATGGCACCAGAACACTGAAGCTTTCTTT. Translating it yields CASSKRWHQNTEAFF.